These T cell receptor beta chains were read from a single sample in a study of blood T cell repertoires in COVID-19. Sequenced by immunoSEQ multiplex PCR; TCRdb stores in-frame clones only, minus some. The table lists approximately 150,000 clones, more than 80% of them singletons. The sequenced sample was peripheral blood. The receptor set was obtained from a human donor in a cohort sampled during active COVID-19. Each CDR3 is given with its conserved first and last residue. The D gene is left open where the match is weak. Clone sizes are given selectively: once, few, many, or a class where the clone is expanded.

V	J	D	size	CDR3	DNA
TRBV2	TRBJ2-3	-	-	CASSGGAPNSADTQYF	TGTGCCAGCAGTGGGGGAGCCCCAAACAGCGCAGATACGCAGTATTTT
TRBV18	TRBJ2-5	-	-	CASSPRLSSGETQYF	TGTGCCAGCTCACCGAGGCTGTCCTCGGGGGAGACCCAGTACTTC
TRBV5-8	TRBJ2-5	-	-	CASSLTVQETQYF	TGTGCCAGCAGCTTGACGGTACAGGAGACCCAGTACTTC
TRBV10-1	TRBJ1-5	TRBD1	few	CASSEGTGNQPQHF	TGCGCCAGCAGTGAGGGGACAGGCAATCAGCCCCAGCATTTT
TRBV2	TRBJ2-3	TRBD1	few	CASSELTTGVVTDTQYF	TGTGCCAGCAGTGAGTTAACGACAGGGGTGGTCACAGATACGCAGTATTTT
TRBV4-1	TRBJ2-7	TRBD2	-	CASSQKGLTSGPYEQYF	TGCGCCAGCAGCCAAAAAGGATTAACTAGCGGCCCCTACGAGCAGTACTTC
TRBV18	TRBJ2-7	-	-	CASSRQSPPFGEQYF	TGTGCCAGCTCAAGACAGAGTCCCCCATTTGGGGAGCAGTACTTC
TRBV30	TRBJ2-2	TRBD1	-	CAWSVRVGTGNTGELFF	TGTGCCTGGAGTGTAAGGGTCGGGACAGGGAACACCGGGGAGCTGTTTTTT
TRBV6-6	TRBJ1-5	-	-	CASSVIQGLSQPQHF	TGTGCCAGCAGCGTAATTCAGGGTTTGAGTCAGCCCCAGCATTTT
TRBV7-7	TRBJ1-6	TRBD1	few	CASPGGQGSPPLHF	TGTGCCAGCCCGGGGGGACAGGGGTCTCCACCCCTCCACTTT
TRBV2	TRBJ1-5	-	-	CASSSDSVYQPQHF	TGTGCCAGCAGTTCCGACAGTGTGTATCAGCCCCAGCATTTT
TRBV10-3	TRBJ2-1	TRBD2	-	CAISESNAGVNNEQFF	TGTGCCATCAGTGAGTCGAATGCGGGAGTAAACAATGAGCAGTTCTTC
TRBV19	TRBJ1-2	TRBD1	-	CASREDRVDGYTF	TGTGCCAGTAGGGAGGACAGGGTTGATGGCTACACCTTC
TRBV9	TRBJ1-4	-	-	CASSVGTTDNEKLFF	TGTGCCAGCAGTGTCGGGACAACGGATAATGAAAAACTGTTTTTT
TRBV18	TRBJ1-1	TRBD1	-	CASSPRPGQGDGGTEAFF	TGTGCCAGCTCACCTAGACCGGGACAGGGGGACGGAGGTACTGAAGCTTTCTTT
TRBV19	TRBJ1-1	-	-	CASTISGGSGTEAFF	TGTGCCAGTACGATAAGTGGGGGCTCGGGCACTGAAGCTTTCTTT
TRBV10-1	TRBJ1-1	-	few	CASSVAQGTEAFF	TGCGCCAGCAGTGTGGCACAGGGCACTGAAGCTTTCTTT
TRBV7-2	TRBJ1-2	-	-	CASSLGGRGYTF	TGTGCCAGCAGCTTAGGGGGGCGGGGCTACACCTTC
TRBV4-3	TRBJ2-2	TRBD2	-	CASSQDPGLAGRDTGELFF	TGCGCCAGCAGCCAAGATCCTGGGCTAGCGGGACGAGACACCGGGGAGCTGTTTTTT
TRBV7-9	TRBJ1-6	-	-	CASSQPGGSSPLHF	TGTGCCAGCAGCCAACCTGGGGGCTCGTCACCCCTCCACTTT
TRBV6-6	TRBJ2-7	TRBD1	-	CASRLRDRGSDEQYF	TGTGCCAGCAGACTCCGGGACAGGGGGTCGGACGAGCAGTACTTC
TRBV11-2	TRBJ1-3	TRBD1	-	CASSARLDRASGNTIYF	TGTGCCAGCAGCGCCAGGCTTGACAGGGCCTCTGGAAACACCATATATTTT
TRBV12-3/TRBV12-4	TRBJ1-2	-	-	CASRDRNYGYTF	TGTGCCAGCAGGGACAGAAACTATGGCTACACCTTC
TRBV6-6	TRBJ2-3	-	-	CASGQGGASTDTQYF	TGTGCCAGCGGACAAGGGGGGGCTAGCACAGATACGCAGTATTTT
TRBV5-6	TRBJ2-5	-	-	CASSPTVQETQYF	TGTGCCAGCAGTCCGACAGTTCAAGAGACCCAGTACTTC
TRBV2	TRBJ1-6	-	-	CASTGQGNSPLHF	TGTGCCAGCACCGGGCAGGGGAATTCACCCCTCCACTTT
TRBV7-2	TRBJ2-1	-	-	CASSLVLALSYNEQFF	TGTGCCAGCAGCTTAGTGCTAGCGCTCTCCTACAATGAGCAGTTCTTC
TRBV6-6	TRBJ2-7	TRBD1	-	CASRQGTGGGSYEQYF	TGTGCCAGCAGGCAAGGGACAGGGGGCGGCTCCTACGAGCAGTACTTC
TRBV11-3	TRBJ1-2	TRBD1	-	CASSFPGGYYGYTF	TGTGCCAGCAGCTTTCCAGGGGGATACTATGGCTACACCTTC
TRBV12-3/TRBV12-4	TRBJ1-6	-	once	CASSLKQFSPLHF	TGTGCCAGCAGTTTAAAACAGTTCTCACCCCTCCACTTT
TRBV24-1	TRBJ2-3	TRBD2	-	CATSDPRTRGSSTDTQYF	TGTGCCACCAGTGACCCCAGGACTAGGGGATCTAGCACAGATACGCAGTATTTT
TRBV15	TRBJ2-6	-	-	CAIQRSGTGANVLTF	TGTGCCATCCAACGATCAGGGACAGGGGCCAACGTCCTGACTTTC
TRBV11-3	TRBJ2-2	TRBD1	-	CASSSDDRGGRELFF	TGTGCCAGCAGCTCCGACGACAGGGGCGGGCGGGAGCTGTTTTTT
TRBV5-6	TRBJ2-1	-	-	CASSAQGGSYNEQFF	TGTGCCAGCAGCGCCCAAGGGGGCTCCTACAATGAGCAGTTCTTC
TRBV7-2	TRBJ2-7	TRBD2	-	CASSLRGASGRVIEQYF	TGTGCCAGCAGCTTACGGGGGGCTAGCGGGAGGGTGATCGAGCAGTACTTC
TRBV27	TRBJ2-7	TRBD2	-	CASSLVSSGRAIGYEQYF	TGTGCCAGCAGTTTAGTGTCTAGCGGGAGGGCCATTGGCTACGAGCAGTACTTC
TRBV6-1	TRBJ1-5	TRBD1	-	CASSDPGQGVYNQPQHF	TGTGCCAGCAGTGACCCGGGACAGGGAGTTTACAATCAGCCCCAGCATTTT
TRBV7-9	TRBJ2-3	TRBD2	-	CASSQGTSGGKDTQYF	TGTGCCAGCAGCCAGGGGACTAGCGGGGGGAAAGATACGCAGTATTTT
TRBV15	TRBJ1-5	-	-	CATSREQSFSNQPQHF	TGTGCCACCAGCAGAGAACAGTCCTTTAGCAATCAGCCCCAGCATTTT
TRBV6-2/TRBV6-3	TRBJ2-2	-	few	CASSPSVPGELFF	TGTGCCAGCAGCCCCAGCGTCCCCGGGGAGCTGTTTTTT
TRBV28	TRBJ1-1	TRBD1	-	CASERQGNTEAFF	TGTGCCAGCGAAAGACAGGGCAACACTGAAGCTTTCTTT
TRBV30	TRBJ1-2	TRBD1	-	CAWSATGAYGYTF	TGTGCCTGGAGTGCAACAGGGGCATATGGCTACACCTTC
TRBV30	TRBJ2-1	-	-	CAWSVGEYNEQFF	TGTGCCTGGAGTGTCGGGGAGTACAATGAGCAGTTCTTC
TRBV7-2	TRBJ2-3	-	once	CASSLQGGKTDTQYF	TGTGCCAGCAGCTTACAAGGCGGGAAAACAGATACGCAGTATTTT
TRBV7-9	TRBJ2-7	-	-	CASSRGYEQYF	TGTGCCAGCAGCAGAGGGTACGAGCAGTACTTC
TRBV5-1	TRBJ2-5	TRBD2	-	CASSLVLAGGQETQYF	TGCGCCAGCAGCTTGGTACTAGCGGGGGGACAAGAGACCCAGTACTTC
TRBV7-2	TRBJ1-5	-	few	CASSLGQQGQPQHF	TGTGCCAGCAGCTTAGGACAACAGGGACAGCCCCAGCATTTT
TRBV5-1	TRBJ2-1	TRBD1	-	CASSATGGYNEQFF	TGCGCCAGCAGCGCGACAGGGGGCTACAATGAGCAGTTCTTC
TRBV4-3	TRBJ2-2	TRBD2	-	CASSQDKGLANTGELFF	TGCGCCAGCAGCCAAGATAAGGGACTAGCGAACACCGGGGAGCTGTTTTTT
TRBV7-2	TRBJ1-1	-	-	CASSAGGLNRNTEAFF	TGTGCCAGCAGCGCGGGTGGGCTTAACAGGAACACTGAAGCTTTCTTT
TRBV18	TRBJ2-2	-	-	CASGGTGELFF	TGTGCCAGCGGAGGCACCGGGGAGCTGTTTTTT
TRBV6-2/TRBV6-3	TRBJ2-7	-	-	CASSYYPGGGRYEQYF	TGTGCCAGCAGTTACTACCCGGGAGGGGGCCGGTACGAGCAGTACTTC
TRBV11-2	TRBJ2-3	-	-	CASSLVLARRDTQYF	TGTGCCAGCAGCTTAGTGTTAGCGCGCCGAGATACGCAGTATTTT
TRBV12-3/TRBV12-4	TRBJ2-7	TRBD1	-	CASSGTGIEQYF	TGTGCCAGCAGTGGGACAGGAATAGAGCAGTACTTC